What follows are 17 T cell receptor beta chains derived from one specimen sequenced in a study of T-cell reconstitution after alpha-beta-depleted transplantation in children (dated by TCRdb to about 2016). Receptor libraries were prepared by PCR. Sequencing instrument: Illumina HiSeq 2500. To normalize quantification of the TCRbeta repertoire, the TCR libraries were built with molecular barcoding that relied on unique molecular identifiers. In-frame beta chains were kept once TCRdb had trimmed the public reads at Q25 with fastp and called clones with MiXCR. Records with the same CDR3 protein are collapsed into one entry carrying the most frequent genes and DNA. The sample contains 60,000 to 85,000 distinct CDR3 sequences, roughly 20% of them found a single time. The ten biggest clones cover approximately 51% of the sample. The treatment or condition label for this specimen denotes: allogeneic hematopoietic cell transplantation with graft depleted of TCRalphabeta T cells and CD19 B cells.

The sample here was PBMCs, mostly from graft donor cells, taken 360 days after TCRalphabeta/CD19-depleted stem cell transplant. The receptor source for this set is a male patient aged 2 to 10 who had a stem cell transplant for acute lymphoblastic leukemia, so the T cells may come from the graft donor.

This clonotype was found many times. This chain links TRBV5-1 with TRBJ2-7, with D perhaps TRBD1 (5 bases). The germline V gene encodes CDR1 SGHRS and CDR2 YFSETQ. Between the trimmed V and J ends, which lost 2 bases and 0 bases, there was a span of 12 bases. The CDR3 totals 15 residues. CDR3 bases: TGCGCCAGCAGCTTACAGGACCTGAGCTCCTACGAGCAGTACTTC. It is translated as CASSLQDLSSYEQYF.

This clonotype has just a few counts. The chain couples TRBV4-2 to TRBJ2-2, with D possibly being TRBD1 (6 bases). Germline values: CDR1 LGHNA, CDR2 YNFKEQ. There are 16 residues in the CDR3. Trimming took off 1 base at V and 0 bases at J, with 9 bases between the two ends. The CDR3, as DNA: TGTGCCAGCAGCCAAGTGCAGGGGTCGAACACCGGGGAGCTGTTTTTT. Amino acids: CASSQVQGSNTGELFF.

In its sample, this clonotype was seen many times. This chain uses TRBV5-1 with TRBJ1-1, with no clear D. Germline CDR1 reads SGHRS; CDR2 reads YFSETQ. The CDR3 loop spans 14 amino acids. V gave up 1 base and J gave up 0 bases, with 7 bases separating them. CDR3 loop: CASSLNVVNTEAFF. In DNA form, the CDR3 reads TGCGCCAGCAGCTTGAATGTGGTGAACACTGAAGCTTTCTTT.

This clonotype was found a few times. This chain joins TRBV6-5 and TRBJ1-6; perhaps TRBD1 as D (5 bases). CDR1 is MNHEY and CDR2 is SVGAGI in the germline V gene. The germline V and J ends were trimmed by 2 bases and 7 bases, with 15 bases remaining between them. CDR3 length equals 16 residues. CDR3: CASSYNRGGTNSPLHF. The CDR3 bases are TGTGCCAGCAGTTACAATCGTGGGGGAACGAATTCACCCCTCCACTTT.

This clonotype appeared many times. DNA of the CDR3: TGTGCCAGCAGCGCGACCAATCTTAATTCACCCCTCCACTTT. Encoded protein: CASSATNLNSPLHF. The rearrangement joins TRBV7-6 to TRBJ1-6, with D uncertain. Per germline, CDR1 SGHVS and CDR2 FNYEAQ. The CDR3 has 14 residues. Trimming stripped 5 bases from V and 6 bases from J, with 11 bases between.

CDR3 sequence (DNA): TGCGCCAGCAGCCAAGCCAGCAGTAAAAACACTGAAGCTTTCTTT. Protein sequence: CASSQASSKNTEAFF. The genes are TRBV4-1 and TRBJ1-1; no firm D call. Germline values: CDR1 MGHRA, CDR2 YSYEKL. This CDR3 spans 15 amino acids. Between the trimmed V and J ends, which lost 1 base and 2 bases, there was a span of 11 bases.

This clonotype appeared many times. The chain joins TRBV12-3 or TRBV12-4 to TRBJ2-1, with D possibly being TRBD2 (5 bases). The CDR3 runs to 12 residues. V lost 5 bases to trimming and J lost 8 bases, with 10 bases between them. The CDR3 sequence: CASSIAGDEQFF. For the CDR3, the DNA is TGTGCCAGCAGTATTGCGGGCGATGAGCAGTTCTTC.

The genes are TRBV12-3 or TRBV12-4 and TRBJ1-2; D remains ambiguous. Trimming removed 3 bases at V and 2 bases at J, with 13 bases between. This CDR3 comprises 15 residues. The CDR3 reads CASSFTERANYGYTF. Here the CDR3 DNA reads TGTGCCAGCAGTTTCACAGAACGTGCAAACTATGGCTACACCTTC.

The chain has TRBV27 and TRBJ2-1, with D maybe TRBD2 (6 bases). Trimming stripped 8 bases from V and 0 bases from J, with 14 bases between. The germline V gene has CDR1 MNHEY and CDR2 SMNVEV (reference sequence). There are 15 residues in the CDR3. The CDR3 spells CASFPRGSSYNEQFF. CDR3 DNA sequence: TGTGCCAGCTTTCCGCGGGGAAGCTCCTACAATGAGCAGTTCTTC.

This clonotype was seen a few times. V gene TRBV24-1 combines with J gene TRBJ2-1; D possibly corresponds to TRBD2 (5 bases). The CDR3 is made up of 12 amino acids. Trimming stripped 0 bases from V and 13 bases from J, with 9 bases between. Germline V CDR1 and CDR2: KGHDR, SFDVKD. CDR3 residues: CATSDLRRAQFF. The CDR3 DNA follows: TGTGCCACCAGTGATTTGCGGCGGGCACAGTTCTTC.

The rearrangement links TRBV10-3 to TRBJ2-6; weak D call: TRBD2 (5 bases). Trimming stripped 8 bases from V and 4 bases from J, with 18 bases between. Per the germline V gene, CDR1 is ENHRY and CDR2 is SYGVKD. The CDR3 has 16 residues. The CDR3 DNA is TGTGCCATCGCCCCGGGATTTACGGCCGGGGCCAACGTCCTGACTTTC. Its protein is CAIAPGFTAGANVLTF.

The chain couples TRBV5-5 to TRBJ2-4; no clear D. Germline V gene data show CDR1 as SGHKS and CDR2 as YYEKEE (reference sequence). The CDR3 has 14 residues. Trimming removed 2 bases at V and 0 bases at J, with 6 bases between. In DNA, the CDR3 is TGTGCCAGCAGCTTAATACTAGCCAAAAACATTCAGTACTTC. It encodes CASSLILAKNIQYF.

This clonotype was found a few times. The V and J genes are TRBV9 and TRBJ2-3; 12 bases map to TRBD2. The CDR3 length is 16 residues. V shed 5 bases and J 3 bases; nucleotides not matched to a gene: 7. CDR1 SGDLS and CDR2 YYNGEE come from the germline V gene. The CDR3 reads CASRLRLAGETDTQYF. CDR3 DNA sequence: TGTGCCAGCAGACTACGACTAGCGGGAGAAACAGATACGCAGTATTTT.

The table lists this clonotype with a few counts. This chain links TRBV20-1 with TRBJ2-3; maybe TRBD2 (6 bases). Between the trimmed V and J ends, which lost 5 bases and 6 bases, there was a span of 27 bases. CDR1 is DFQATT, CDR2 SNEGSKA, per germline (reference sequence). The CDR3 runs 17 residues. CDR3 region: CSAARPMWRGDLDTQYF. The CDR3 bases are TGCAGTGCTGCTAGGCCTATGTGGCGGGGAGATTTGGATACGCAGTATTTT.

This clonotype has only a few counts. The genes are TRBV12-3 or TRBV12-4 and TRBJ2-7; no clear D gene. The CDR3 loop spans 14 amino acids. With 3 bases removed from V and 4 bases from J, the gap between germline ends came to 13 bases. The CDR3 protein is CASSFRAVGYEQYF. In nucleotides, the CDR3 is TGTGCCAGCAGTTTTCGGGCCGTGGGGTACGAGCAGTACTTC.

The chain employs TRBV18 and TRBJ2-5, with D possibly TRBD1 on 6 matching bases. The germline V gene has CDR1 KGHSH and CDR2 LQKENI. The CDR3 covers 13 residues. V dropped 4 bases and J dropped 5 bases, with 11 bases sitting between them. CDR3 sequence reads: CASSHDRSETQYF. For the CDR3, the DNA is TGTGCCAGCTCACATGACAGGTCGGAGACCCAGTACTTC. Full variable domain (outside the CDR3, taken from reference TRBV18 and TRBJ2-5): NAGVMQNPRHLVRRRGQEARLRCSPMKGHSHVYWYRQLPEEGLKFMVYLQKENIIDESGMPKERFSAEFPKEGPSILRIQQVVRGDSAAYFCASSHDRSETQYFGPGTRLLVL.

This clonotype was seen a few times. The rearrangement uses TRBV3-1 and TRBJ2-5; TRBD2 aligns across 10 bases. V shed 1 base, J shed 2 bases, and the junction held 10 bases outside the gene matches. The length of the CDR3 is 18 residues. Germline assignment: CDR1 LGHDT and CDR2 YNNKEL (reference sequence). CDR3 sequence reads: CASSQALAGALRQETQYF. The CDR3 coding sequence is TGTGCCAGCAGCCAAGCTCTAGCGGGAGCTCTCAGACAAGAGACCCAGTACTTC.